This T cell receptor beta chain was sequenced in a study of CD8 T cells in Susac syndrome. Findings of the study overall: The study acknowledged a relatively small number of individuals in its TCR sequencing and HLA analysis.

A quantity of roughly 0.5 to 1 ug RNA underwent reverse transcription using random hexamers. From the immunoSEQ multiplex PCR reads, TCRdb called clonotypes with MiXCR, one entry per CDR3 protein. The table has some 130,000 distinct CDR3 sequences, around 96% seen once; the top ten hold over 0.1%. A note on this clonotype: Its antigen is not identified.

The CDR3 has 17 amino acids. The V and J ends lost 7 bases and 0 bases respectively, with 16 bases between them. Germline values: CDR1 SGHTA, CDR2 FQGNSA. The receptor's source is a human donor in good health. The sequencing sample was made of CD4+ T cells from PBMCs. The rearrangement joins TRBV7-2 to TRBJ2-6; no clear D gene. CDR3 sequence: CASTTPFSSSGANVLTF. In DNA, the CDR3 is TGTGCCAGCACTACCCCATTTTCCAGCTCTGGGGCCAACGTCCTGACTTTC. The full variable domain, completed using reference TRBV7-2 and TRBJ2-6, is GAGVSQSPSNKVTEKGKDVELRCDPISGHTALYWYRQSLGQGLEFLIYFQGNSAPDKSGLPSDRFSAERTGGSVSTLTIQRTQQEDSAVYLCASTTPFSSSGANVLTFGAGSRLTVL.